This T cell receptor beta chain was recorded in a study of blood T cells in healthy people across ages. In the case of this clonotype: Antigen unknown.

Germline V gene data show CDR1 as LGHDT and CDR2 as YNNKEL (reference sequence). The junction had 9 bases not matched to a gene; V was cut back by 3 bases and J by 4 bases. The CDR3 covers 15 residues. General study results and limits: In older individuals, TCR beta diversity per million T cells was lower, falling roughly linearly with age.

A second PCR, run for about 7 to 11 cycles, used a sample-barcoded 5' primer plus a J-beta primer mix. TCRdb reprocessed the 5' RACE reads via MiXCR and lists one record per CDR3 protein. The sample consists of roughly 1.6 million distinct CDR3 sequences, about 31% of them appearing once. The sample was blood. This TCR was sampled from a woman between 25 and 40 years old in good health. This chain connects TRBV3-1 to TRBJ2-7; 7 nucleotides align to TRBD1. The CDR3 nucleotides are TGTGCCAGCAGCCAGGAGAGGTACAGGGGTTACGAGCAGTACTTC. It is translated as CASSQERYRGYEQYF.